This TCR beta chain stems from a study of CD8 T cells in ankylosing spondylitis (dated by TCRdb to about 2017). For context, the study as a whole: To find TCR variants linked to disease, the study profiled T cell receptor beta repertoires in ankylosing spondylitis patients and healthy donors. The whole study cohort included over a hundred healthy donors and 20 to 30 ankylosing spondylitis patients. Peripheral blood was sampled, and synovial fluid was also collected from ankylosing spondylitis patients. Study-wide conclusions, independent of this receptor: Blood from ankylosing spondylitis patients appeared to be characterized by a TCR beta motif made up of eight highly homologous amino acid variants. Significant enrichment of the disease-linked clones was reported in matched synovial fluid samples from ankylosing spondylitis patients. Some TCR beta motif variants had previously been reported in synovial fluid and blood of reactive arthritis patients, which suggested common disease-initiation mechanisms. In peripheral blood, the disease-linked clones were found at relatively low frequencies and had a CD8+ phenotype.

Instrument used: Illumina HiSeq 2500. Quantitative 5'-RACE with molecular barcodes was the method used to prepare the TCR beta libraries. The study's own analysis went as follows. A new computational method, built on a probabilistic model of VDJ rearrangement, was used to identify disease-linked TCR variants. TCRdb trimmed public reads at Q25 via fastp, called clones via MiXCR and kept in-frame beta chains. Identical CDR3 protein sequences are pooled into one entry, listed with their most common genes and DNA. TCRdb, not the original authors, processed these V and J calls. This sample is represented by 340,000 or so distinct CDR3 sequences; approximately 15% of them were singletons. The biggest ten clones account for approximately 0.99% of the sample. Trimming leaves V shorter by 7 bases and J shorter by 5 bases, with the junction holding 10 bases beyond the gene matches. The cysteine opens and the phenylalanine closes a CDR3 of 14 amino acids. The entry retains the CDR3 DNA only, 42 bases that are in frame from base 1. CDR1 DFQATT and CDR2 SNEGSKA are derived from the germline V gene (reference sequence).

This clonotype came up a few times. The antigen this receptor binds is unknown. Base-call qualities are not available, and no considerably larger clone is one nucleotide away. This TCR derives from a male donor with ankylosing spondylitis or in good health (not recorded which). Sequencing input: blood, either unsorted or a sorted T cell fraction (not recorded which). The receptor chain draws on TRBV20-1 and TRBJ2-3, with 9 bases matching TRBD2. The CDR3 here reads CSGLPGLAIDTQYF. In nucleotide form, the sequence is TGCAGTGGCCTTCCGGGACTAGCAATAGATACGCAGTATTTT.